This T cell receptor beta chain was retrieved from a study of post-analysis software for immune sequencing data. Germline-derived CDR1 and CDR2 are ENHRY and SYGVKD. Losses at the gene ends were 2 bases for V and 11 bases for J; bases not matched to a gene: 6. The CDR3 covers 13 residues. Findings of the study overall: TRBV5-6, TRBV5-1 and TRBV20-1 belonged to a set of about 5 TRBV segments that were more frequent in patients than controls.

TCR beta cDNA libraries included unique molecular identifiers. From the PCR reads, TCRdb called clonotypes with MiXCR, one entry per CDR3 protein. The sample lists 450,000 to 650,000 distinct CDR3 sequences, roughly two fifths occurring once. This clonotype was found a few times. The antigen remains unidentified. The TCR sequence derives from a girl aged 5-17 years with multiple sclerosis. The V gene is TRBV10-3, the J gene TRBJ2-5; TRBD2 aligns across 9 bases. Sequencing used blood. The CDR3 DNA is TGTGCCATCAGTGAGGGGACTAGCCGAGAGCAGTACTTC. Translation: CAISEGTSREQYF.